This is a list of T cell receptor beta chains from one sample in a study of T cells after yellow fever vaccination. TCRdb processed the 5' RACE reads anew with MiXCR; each CDR3 protein has one entry. Of around 550,000 distinct CDR3 sequences in the sample, over 15% were seen once. The material was PBMCs, obtained 15 days after the yellow fever booster vaccination. These receptors originate from a young man who received the YFV17D yellow fever vaccine. CDR3s include the opening cysteine and the closing phenylalanine or tryptophan. D genes are given only for firm matches. Not every row has a clone size; where given, it reads once, few, many or a size class.

V gene: TRBV10-3; J gene: TRBJ1-5; CDR3 length: 12; clone size: -; D gene: -; CDR3 protein: CAISAFNQPQHF; CDR3 DNA: TGTGCCATCAGTGCATTCAATCAGCCCCAGCATTTT
V gene: TRBV7-2; J gene: TRBJ2-3; CDR3 length: 17; clone size: many; D gene: -; CDR3 protein: CASSSRAVGLAPDTQYF; CDR3 DNA: TGTGCCAGCAGCTCGCGGGCGGTAGGGCTAGCACCAGATACGCAGTATTTT
V gene: TRBV15; J gene: TRBJ1-3; CDR3 length: 13; clone size: -; D gene: -; CDR3 protein: CATSRASGNTIYF; CDR3 DNA: TGTGCCACCAGCAGAGCCTCGGGAAACACCATATATTTT
V gene: TRBV27; J gene: TRBJ2-1; CDR3 length: 15; clone size: -; D gene: TRBD2; CDR3 protein: CASSGLAGGVNEQFF; CDR3 DNA: TGTGCCAGCAGTGGACTAGCGGGAGGGGTAAATGAGCAGTTCTTC
V gene: TRBV6-1; J gene: TRBJ2-7; CDR3 length: 14; clone size: few; D gene: TRBD2; CDR3 protein: CASSNSGRRYEQYF; CDR3 DNA: TGTGCCAGCAGTAATAGCGGGAGGCGATACGAGCAGTACTTC
V gene: TRBV5-1; J gene: TRBJ2-7; CDR3 length: 11; clone size: few; D gene: -; CDR3 protein: CASSLDEQQYF; CDR3 DNA: TGCGCCAGCAGCTTGGATGAACAGCAGTACTTC
V gene: TRBV6-1; J gene: TRBJ2-2; CDR3 length: 14; clone size: few; D gene: -; CDR3 protein: CASRSQGNTGELFF; CDR3 DNA: TGTGCCAGCAGGTCACAGGGGAACACCGGGGAGCTGTTTTTT
V gene: TRBV5-1; J gene: TRBJ2-4; CDR3 length: 16; clone size: -; D gene: TRBD2; CDR3 protein: CASSLVGSGGADIQYF; CDR3 DNA: TGCGCCAGCAGCTTGGTTGGATCGGGGGGAGCGGACATTCAGTACTTC
V gene: TRBV12-3/TRBV12-4; J gene: TRBJ2-3; CDR3 length: 15; clone size: few; D gene: TRBD2; CDR3 protein: CASSSPSGRFYTQYF; CDR3 DNA: TGTGCCAGCAGTTCCCCTAGCGGGAGGTTTTATACGCAGTATTTT
V gene: TRBV12-3/TRBV12-4; J gene: TRBJ2-1; CDR3 length: 19; clone size: -; D gene: -; CDR3 protein: CASRAPNQARGYSYNEQFF; CDR3 DNA: TGTGCCAGCAGGGCTCCGAACCAGGCCCGGGGATACTCCTACAATGAGCAGTTCTTC
V gene: TRBV28; J gene: TRBJ1-1; CDR3 length: 15; clone size: few; D gene: -; CDR3 protein: CASRGGGAESTEAFF; CDR3 DNA: TGTGCCAGCAGGGGTGGGGGGGCGGAGAGCACTGAAGCTTTCTTT
V gene: TRBV4-2; J gene: TRBJ2-7; CDR3 length: 14; clone size: -; D gene: -; CDR3 protein: CASSQVDQKGEQYF; CDR3 DNA: TGTGCCAGCAGCCAAGTCGACCAGAAGGGCGAGCAGTACTTC
V gene: TRBV6-5; J gene: TRBJ2-7; CDR3 length: 15; clone size: -; D gene: -; CDR3 protein: CASSYSGRITYEQYF; CDR3 DNA: TGTGCCAGCAGTTACTCGGGTCGGATTACCTACGAGCAGTACTTC
V gene: TRBV7-9; J gene: TRBJ2-1; CDR3 length: 17; clone size: few; D gene: -; CDR3 protein: CASSLGAGYSDTNEQFF; CDR3 DNA: TGTGCCAGCAGCTTGGGCGCGGGGTATTCTGACACCAATGAGCAGTTCTTC
V gene: TRBV6-2/TRBV6-3; J gene: TRBJ2-2; CDR3 length: 16; clone size: -; D gene: TRBD2; CDR3 protein: CASSYLRSSGSGELFF; CDR3 DNA: TGTGCCAGCAGTTACCTCCGATCTAGCGGGAGCGGGGAGCTGTTTTTT
V gene: TRBV11-2; J gene: TRBJ2-1; CDR3 length: 12; clone size: many; D gene: -; CDR3 protein: CASSLERNEQFF; CDR3 DNA: TGTGCCAGCAGCTTAGAACGCAATGAGCAGTTCTTC
V gene: TRBV29-1; J gene: TRBJ2-5; CDR3 length: 13; clone size: -; D gene: TRBD1; CDR3 protein: CSVEKQGAGAQYF; CDR3 DNA: TGCAGCGTAGAAAAACAGGGGGCCGGGGCCCAGTACTTC
V gene: TRBV7-2; J gene: TRBJ2-5; CDR3 length: 12; clone size: many; D gene: -; CDR3 protein: CASRDNQETQYF; CDR3 DNA: TGTGCCAGTCGGGACAACCAAGAGACCCAGTACTTC
V gene: TRBV7-2; J gene: TRBJ2-1; CDR3 length: 17; clone size: few; D gene: TRBD2; CDR3 protein: CASSSPLAGAVRGEQFF; CDR3 DNA: TGTGCCAGCAGCTCGCCCTTAGCGGGCGCAGTTCGAGGGGAGCAGTTCTTC
V gene: TRBV12-3/TRBV12-4; J gene: TRBJ1-1; CDR3 length: 15; clone size: few; D gene: -; CDR3 protein: CASSRYLDGTTEAFF; CDR3 DNA: TGTGCCAGCAGTCGATACTTGGACGGGACCACTGAAGCTTTCTTT
V gene: TRBV6-5; J gene: TRBJ2-1; CDR3 length: 19; clone size: few; D gene: TRBD2; CDR3 protein: CASSYSRTSGASSYNEQFF; CDR3 DNA: TGTGCCAGCAGTTACTCGAGGACTAGCGGGGCTAGCTCCTACAATGAGCAGTTCTTC
V gene: TRBV11-2; J gene: TRBJ2-3; CDR3 length: 18; clone size: -; D gene: -; CDR3 protein: CASSFRPPGPEGTDTQYF; CDR3 DNA: TGTGCCAGCAGCTTTCGACCCCCGGGCCCCGAGGGCACAGATACGCAGTATTTT
V gene: TRBV20-1; J gene: TRBJ1-6; CDR3 length: 12; clone size: few; D gene: -; CDR3 protein: CSVRTPGSPLHF; CDR3 DNA: TGCAGCGTTCGAACGCCGGGGTCACCCCTCCACTTT
V gene: TRBV12-5; J gene: TRBJ2-1; CDR3 length: 17; clone size: -; D gene: TRBD2; CDR3 protein: CASGLVLIGREADEQFF; CDR3 DNA: TGTGCTAGTGGTTTGGTATTGATTGGGCGGGAGGCCGATGAGCAGTTCTTC
V gene: TRBV7-9; J gene: TRBJ2-4; CDR3 length: 17; clone size: few; D gene: -; CDR3 protein: CASSSPIPDPYENIQYF; CDR3 DNA: TGTGCCAGCAGCTCCCCTATTCCCGATCCCTATGAAAACATTCAGTACTTC
V gene: TRBV20-1; J gene: TRBJ2-5; CDR3 length: 15; clone size: few; D gene: -; CDR3 protein: CSATLADGRGETQYF; CDR3 DNA: TGCAGTGCTACCCTAGCCGATGGACGGGGAGAGACCCAGTACTTC
V gene: TRBV5-4; J gene: TRBJ2-2; CDR3 length: 15; clone size: few; D gene: -; CDR3 protein: CASSLEGPGTGELFF; CDR3 DNA: TGTGCCAGCAGCTTGGAGGGGCCCGGCACCGGGGAGCTGTTTTTT
V gene: TRBV20-1; J gene: TRBJ2-7; CDR3 length: 13; clone size: -; D gene: TRBD2; CDR3 protein: CSAPLSGSYEQYF; CDR3 DNA: TGCAGTGCTCCCCTTAGCGGGAGCTACGAGCAGTACTTC
V gene: TRBV11-2; J gene: TRBJ2-2; CDR3 length: 15; clone size: -; D gene: -; CDR3 protein: CASSLGYPGTGELFF; CDR3 DNA: TGTGCCAGCAGCTTAGGGTACCCGGGGACCGGGGAGCTGTTTTTT
V gene: TRBV11-3; J gene: TRBJ2-1; CDR3 length: 14; clone size: -; D gene: -; CDR3 protein: CASSLTGAEARQFF; CDR3 DNA: TGTGCCAGCAGCTTAACGGGGGCGGAGGCCAGGCAGTTCTTC
V gene: TRBV7-2; J gene: TRBJ1-2; CDR3 length: 13; clone size: -; D gene: -; CDR3 protein: CASSWYREDGYTF; CDR3 DNA: TGTGCCAGCAGCTGGTACAGGGAAGATGGCTACACCTTC
V gene: TRBV18; J gene: TRBJ1-2; CDR3 length: 13; clone size: -; D gene: -; CDR3 protein: CASSPQDSYGYTF; CDR3 DNA: TGTGCCAGCTCACCACAAGACAGCTATGGCTACACCTTC
V gene: TRBV20-1; J gene: TRBJ2-1; CDR3 length: 15; clone size: -; D gene: -; CDR3 protein: CSANSDYLGYNEQFF; CDR3 DNA: TGCAGTGCCAACTCTGACTACCTAGGTTACAATGAGCAGTTCTTC
V gene: TRBV5-4; J gene: TRBJ2-7; CDR3 length: 18; clone size: -; D gene: TRBD2; CDR3 protein: CASSKDIALTSGRGEQYF; CDR3 DNA: TGTGCCAGCAGTAAAGACATCGCCCTAACTAGCGGGAGAGGCGAGCAGTACTTC
V gene: TRBV4-3; J gene: TRBJ2-2; CDR3 length: 14; clone size: -; D gene: -; CDR3 protein: CASSQDLPTGELFF; CDR3 DNA: TGCGCCAGCAGCCAAGATTTGCCGACCGGGGAGCTGTTTTTT
V gene: TRBV24-1; J gene: TRBJ2-3; CDR3 length: 13; clone size: few; D gene: -; CDR3 protein: CATSDPPTDTQYF; CDR3 DNA: TGTGCCACCAGTGATCCCCCTACAGATACGCAGTATTTT
V gene: TRBV20-1; J gene: TRBJ1-2; CDR3 length: 14; clone size: few; D gene: -; CDR3 protein: CSARGRRFVYGYTF; CDR3 DNA: TGCAGTGCTAGAGGCCGGAGGTTTGTCTATGGCTACACCTTC
V gene: TRBV5-4; J gene: TRBJ2-4; CDR3 length: 13; clone size: few; D gene: TRBD1; CDR3 protein: CASSLRQGHIQYF; CDR3 DNA: TGTGCCAGCAGCCTTAGACAGGGCCACATTCAGTACTTC
V gene: TRBV25-1; J gene: TRBJ2-7; CDR3 length: 12; clone size: few; D gene: -; CDR3 protein: CASSERAREQYF; CDR3 DNA: TGTGCCAGCAGTGAAAGGGCTAGGGAGCAGTACTTC
V gene: TRBV20-1; J gene: TRBJ2-1; CDR3 length: 15; clone size: few; D gene: TRBD2; CDR3 protein: CSARDWSGSRSEQFF; CDR3 DNA: TGCAGTGCTAGAGATTGGAGCGGGAGTAGGAGTGAGCAGTTCTTC
V gene: TRBV18; J gene: TRBJ1-5; CDR3 length: 15; clone size: -; D gene: TRBD1; CDR3 protein: CASSPLTGRNQPQHF; CDR3 DNA: TGTGCCAGCTCACCACTGACAGGGAGGAATCAGCCCCAGCATTTT